This T cell receptor (beta chain) was profiled in a study of OX40 agonist ivuxolimab in advanced cancers. Whole-study findings and limits: Low normalized clonal expansion also occurred in some nonresponding patients.

Trimming took 3 bases from V and 7 from J; bases not matched to a gene: 15. CDR1 and CDR2 from the germline V gene are MDHEN and SYDVKM. This CDR3 is 17 amino acids long. The count of this clone is one. Its antigen is currently unknown. Measured with immunoSEQ multiplex PCR; TCRdb has only the in-frame clones, and not every one. The sample holds roughly 90,000 clones, just over 90% seen once. Sequenced material: CD4+ or CD8+ T cells sorted from blood, taken in a trial of the OX40 agonist ivuxolimab. This receptor was taken from an adult with an advanced solid tumor such as melanoma, head and neck, liver or kidney cancer. This chain joins TRBV28 and TRBJ2-1, with TRBD1 matching over 7 bases. The CDR3 loop reads CASSLGLRDRASNEQFF. The CDR3 DNA is TGTGCCAGCAGTTTGGGCCTCCGAGACAGGGCGTCTAATGAGCAGTTCTTC.